The next 27 T cell receptor beta chains were all read from a single sample in a study of cytomegalovirus exposure and HLA in healthy donors. PCR used 60 Vbeta primers and 13 Jbeta primers. Measured with immunoSEQ multiplex PCR; TCRdb has only the in-frame clones, and not every one. This table has 84,000 or so clones, 60% to 85% appearing once. The sample consisted of PBMCs. These receptors all come from a boy younger than 18 in good health and CMV-seronegative.

In the case of this clone: The conserved phenylalanine or tryptophan is not found at the CDR3 terminus, so this likely reflects a read error. The DNA is left out, because the CDR3 cannot be placed on it with certainty; the CDR3 is given as TCRdb lists it. The CDR3 loop is CASGTSGGRALL. The V call is TRBV28, the J call TRBJ2-2; the DNA was not used to check the table's D call, TRBD2. Per germline, CDR1 MDHEN and CDR2 SYDVKM. The CDR3 has 12 residues if both end residues are counted.

The sample holds a few counts of this clone. J is TRBJ1-2 and V is TRBV6-5; D perhaps matches TRBD1 (5 bases). This CDR3 is built from 14 residues. The V and J ends lost 5 bases and 6 bases respectively, with 16 bases between them. Germline V CDR1 and CDR2: MNHEY, SVGAGI. This chain's CDR3 is CASSDLTGIDGYTF. The CDR3 nucleotides are TGTGCCAGCAGTGACCTCACAGGAATAGATGGCTACACCTTC.

The V call is TRBV28, the J call TRBJ1-4; 9 nucleotides match TRBD1. Trimming cost V 6 bases and J 10 bases; bases outside gene matches: 9. The CDR3 runs 14 residues. Germline lookup yields CDR1 MDHEN and CDR2 SYDVKM. The DNA of the CDR3 is TGTGCCAGCAGACAAGACAGGGGGAATAGAAAACTGTTTTTT. Its protein is CASRQDRGNRKLFF.

CDR3 in amino acids: CASSLRFPEFNSPLHF. The CDR3 region has the DNA TGTGCCAGCAGCTTAAGATTTCCAGAATTCAATTCACCCCTCCACTTT. The chain has TRBV7-8 and TRBJ1-6; D is undetermined. V shed 2 bases and J shed 7 bases, with 15 bases lying between them. CDR3 size: 16 residues. Germline assignment: CDR1 SGHVS and CDR2 FQNEAQ.

The V and J genes are TRBV5-8 and TRBJ1-2; TRBD1 aligns across 9 bases. The CDR3 has 13 residues. The ends lost 0 bases at V and 12 bases at J; junction bases unmatched: 6. Germline-derived CDR1 and CDR2 are SGHTS and YDEGEE. The CDR3 sequence is CASSLVRTGVNTF. In DNA form, the CDR3 reads TGTGCCAGCAGCTTGGTCAGGACAGGGGTGAACACCTTC.

The rearrangement uses TRBV9 and TRBJ1-4, with 10 nucleotides matching TRBD1. V was clipped by 4 bases and J by 5 bases; unmatched bases: 5. The CDR3 has 15 amino acids. The V gene's germline CDR1 is SGDLS and CDR2 YYNGEE. CDR3 sequence (DNA): TGTGCCAGCAGCTCGGGGGGACAGGGGAATGAAAAACTGTTTTTT. Translating it yields CASSSGGQGNEKLFF.

The chain joins TRBV13 to TRBJ1-1; no clear D gene. Trimming removed 5 bases at V and 7 bases at J, with 17 bases between. CDR1 and CDR2 from the germline V gene are PRHDT and FYEKMQ (reference sequence). The CDR3 is made up of 14 amino acids. CDR3 residues: CASSPSRPEVEAFF. The CDR3 DNA sequence: TGTGCCAGCAGCCCCTCCCGGCCGGAGGTTGAAGCTTTCTTT.

CDR3 DNA sequence: TGTGCCAGCAGCTTAGATCACGGGCGGGGTCACGAGGGCTACACCTTC. It yields the protein CASSLDHGRGHEGYTF. The chain joins TRBV5-4 to TRBJ1-2; D gene uncertain. Per the germline V gene, CDR1 is SGHNT and CDR2 is YYREEE (reference sequence). CDR3 length: 16 amino acids. V lost 2 bases, J lost 8 bases, and 22 bases lay in between.

The J gene is TRBJ1-1, the V gene TRBV5-1; tentative D call: TRBD1 (5 bases). Trimming shortened V by 0 bases and J by 2 bases, and 17 bases separated the two germline ends. The CDR3 length is 17 residues. The germline V gene encodes CDR1 SGHRS and CDR2 YFSETQ. CDR3 bases: TGCGCCAGCAGCTTGGGGGGGAGGGGAGGCCAAAACACTGAAGCTTTCTTT. Its protein product is CASSLGGRGGQNTEAFF.

The V call is TRBV19, the J call TRBJ2-7; TRBD2 is a possible D gene (5 bases). The CDR3 length is 13 residues. Germline-derived CDR1 and CDR2 are LNHDA and SQIVND (reference sequence). With 3 bases removed from V and 4 bases from J, the gap between germline ends came to 10 bases. The CDR3 region has the DNA TGTGCCAGTAGTATCGGGAAGGGTTACGAGCAGTACTTC. Encoded protein: CASSIGKGYEQYF.

The chain couples TRBV10-3 to TRBJ2-3; TRBD1 matches at 10 bases. Germline CDR1 is ENHRY and CDR2 is SYGVKD. The CDR3 runs 14 residues. Losses at the gene ends were 8 bases for V and 2 bases for J; bases not matched to a gene: 4. The CDR3 here is CAIGGQGDTDTQYF. Here the CDR3 DNA reads TGTGCCATCGGAGGACAGGGGGACACAGATACGCAGTATTTT.

The chain's CDR3 is CASSFTGSRYEQYF. The CDR3 DNA follows: TGTGCCAGCAGCTTCACAGGGTCCCGCTACGAGCAGTACTTC. The rearrangement joins TRBV28 to TRBJ2-7; D possibly corresponds to TRBD1 (6 bases). This CDR3 has 14 residues. Deletions cut 6 bases from V and 3 bases from J, with 15 bases between. Germline assignment: CDR1 MDHEN and CDR2 SYDVKM.

In this sample, this clone turned up once. The chain employs TRBV27 and TRBJ1-2, with D perhaps TRBD1 (6 bases). The germline gives CDR1 MNHEY, CDR2 SMNVEV (reference sequence). This CDR3 is 13 amino acids long. Trimming cost V 5 bases and J 3 bases, with 10 bases left between them. CDR3 loop: CASSTGQHYGYTF. In DNA, the CDR3 is TGTGCCAGCAGTACGGGACAACACTATGGCTACACCTTC.

The chain joins TRBV6-1 to TRBJ1-1; 8 nucleotides match TRBD1. There are 13 residues in the CDR3. CDR1 is MNHNS, CDR2 SASEGT, per germline. The ends lost 11 bases at V and 0 bases at J; junction bases unmatched: 5. CDR3 loop: CAGQGFMNTEAFF. The DNA of the CDR3 is TGTGCCGGACAGGGATTTATGAACACTGAAGCTTTCTTT.

V and J are TRBV6-5 and TRBJ1-1; D call uncertain. The length of the CDR3 is 12 residues. V was cut by 8 bases and J by 8 bases, with 15 bases left in between. Germline V gives CDR1 MNHEY, CDR2 SVGAGI. The CDR3 sequence: CASGQTPGEAFF. CDR3 coding DNA: TGTGCCAGCGGTCAAACGCCGGGAGAAGCTTTCTTT.

The V call is TRBV5-1, the J call TRBJ1-5, with D unresolved. CDR3 length: 15 amino acids. Looked up from germline, CDR1 is SGHRS and CDR2 is YFSETQ. Trimming shortened V by 2 bases and J by 3 bases, and 12 bases separated the two germline ends. The CDR3 bases are TGCGCCAGCAGCTTCGGATCAGGTCCCAATCAGCCCCAGCATTTT. This translates into CASSFGSGPNQPQHF.

The CDR3 is CASSYGAEKEKLFF. CDR3 DNA: TGTGCCAGCAGTTATGGGGCAGAGAAGGAAAAACTGTTTTTT. This chain connects TRBV28 to TRBJ1-4, with D maybe TRBD1 (5 bases). The CDR3 has 14 amino acids. Per germline, CDR1 MDHEN and CDR2 SYDVKM. The V end lost 4 bases, the J end lost 8 bases, and 14 bases lay between the germline ends.

The rearrangement uses TRBV6-1 and TRBJ1-2; D is uncertain. This CDR3 is built from 15 residues. V lost 0 bases to trimming and J lost 0 bases, with 8 bases between them. Per germline, CDR1 MNHNS and CDR2 SASEGT. The DNA for the CDR3 is TGTGCCAGCAGTGAAGCAGCCCTGGCTAACTATGGCTACACCTTC. Translating gives CASSEAALANYGYTF.

The chain joins TRBV28 to TRBJ2-1; TRBD2 might be the D (6 bases). This CDR3 is built from 14 residues. Per the germline V gene, CDR1 is MDHEN and CDR2 is SYDVKM. Trimming stripped 4 bases from V and 7 bases from J, with 14 bases between. This CDR3 is CASSSRGLRNEQFF. CDR3 sequence (DNA): TGTGCCAGCAGTTCTCGAGGACTACGGAATGAGCAGTTCTTC.

A few counts support this clone. V usage is TRBV4-3 and J usage is TRBJ2-1, with TRBD2 identical over 7 bases. The CDR3 loop spans 15 amino acids. Trimming removed 0 bases from V and 4 bases from J; junction bases left unmatched: 3. Germline V gives CDR1 LGHNA, CDR2 YSLEER. CDR3 amino acids: CASSQDNGRYNEQFF. CDR3 nucleotide sequence: TGCGCCAGCAGCCAAGATAACGGGAGGTACAATGAGCAGTTCTTC.

On this clone: The same CDR3 also results from other DNA sequences found in this sample. This rearrangement joins TRBV19 to TRBJ1-1; TRBD1 might be the D (5 bases). The V gene lost 3 bases and the J gene lost 1 base, with 6 bases spanning the gap. CDR1 is LNHDA, CDR2 SQIVND, per germline (reference sequence). The CDR3 has 13 amino acids. This chain's CDR3 is CASSMGRNTEAFF. The CDR3 nucleotides read TGTGCCAGTAGTATGGGGCGGAACACTGAAGCTTTCTTT. Using reference TRBV19 and TRBJ1-1 for the parts outside the CDR3, the full variable domain is DGGITQSPKYLFRKEGQNVTLSCEQNLNHDAMYWYRQDPGQGLRLIYYSQIVNDFQKGDIAEGYSVSREKKESFPLTVTSAQKNPTAFYLCASSMGRNTEAFFGQGTRLTVV.

The chain uses TRBV7-8 and TRBJ1-2; D is unresolved. In germline, CDR1 is SGHVS, CDR2 FQNEAQ. Trimming shortened V by 5 bases and J by 4 bases, and 17 bases separated the two germline ends. The CDR3 consists of 15 residues. The CDR3 DNA sequence: TGTGCCAGCAGCCCGGAGAGGTCCACCTCCTATGGCTACACCTTC. It is translated as CASSPERSTSYGYTF.

The chain employs TRBV11-3 and TRBJ2-7; TRBD1 matches at 8 bases. The CDR3 sequence is 14 residues long. CDR1 and CDR2 from the germline V gene are SGHNT and YENEEA. Losses at the gene ends were 5 bases for V and 3 bases for J; bases not matched to a gene: 6. In nucleotides, the CDR3 is TGTGCCAGCAGCCCCCGGACAGGGAGCTACGAGCAGTACTTC. Translation gives CASSPRTGSYEQYF.

This clone was counted between two and nine times. The chain uses TRBV4-1 and TRBJ2-7; 10 nucleotides match TRBD2. The CDR3 sequence is 15 residues long. Trimming cost V 0 bases and J 4 bases; bases outside gene matches: 3. Germline values: CDR1 MGHRA, CDR2 YSYEKL. The CDR3 spells CASSQDKAGGYEQYF. CDR3 DNA sequence: TGCGCCAGCAGCCAAGATAAAGCGGGAGGGTACGAGCAGTACTTC.

The J gene is TRBJ2-7, the V gene TRBV6-5; D ambiguous. Germline V CDR1 and CDR2: MNHEY, SVGAGI. The CDR3 covers 13 residues. V was clipped by 2 bases and J by 3 bases, with 8 bases between them. The CDR3 sequence: CASSYDLNYEQYF. The CDR3 DNA sequence: TGTGCCAGCAGTTACGACTTAAACTACGAGCAGTACTTC.

This chain connects TRBV7-9 to TRBJ1-1; the match to TRBD1 covers 10 bases. This CDR3 is built from 14 residues. The V gene's germline CDR1 is SEHNR and CDR2 FQNEAQ (reference sequence). V gave up 6 bases and J gave up 3 bases; unmatched junction bases: 4. The CDR3 sequence: CASSPGTGDTEAFF. The DNA of the CDR3 is TGTGCCAGCAGTCCCGGGACAGGGGACACTGAAGCTTTCTTT.

The chain recombines TRBV30 with TRBJ2-3; D not resolved. The CDR3 totals 17 residues. V was shortened by 0 bases and J by 0 bases, with 16 bases between the two germline ends. Germline V gene data show CDR1 as GTSNPN and CDR2 as SVGIG (reference sequence). The CDR3 loop reads CAWSVGLDRGSTDTQYF. The CDR3 DNA is TGTGCCTGGAGTGTGGGCCTGGATCGTGGGAGCACAGATACGCAGTATTTT.